This T cell receptor beta chain derives from a study of neurological immune-mediated disorders. A single run covered 15-18 subjects with over 200 million TCR-beta sequences. TCRdb analysed the 5' RACE reads with MiXCR anew, one entry per CDR3 protein. The table includes approximately 19,000 distinct CDR3 sequences, around 7.6% detected once. V was clipped by 5 bases and J by 0 bases, with 14 bases between them. Germline V gene lookup returns CDR1 SQVTM and CDR2 ANQGSEA. The CDR3 length is 14 residues. This clonotype appeared many times. Sequenced material: CD8+ T cells from blood. This receptor was obtained from a woman aged 25-40 years with HTLV-1-associated myelopathy (HAM/TSP). The chain links TRBV29-1 to TRBJ2-7, with TRBD2 as a possible D gene (6 bases). CDR3 region: CSVLMLGGSYEQYF. In DNA form, the CDR3 reads TGCAGCGTTTTAATGTTGGGGGGCTCCTACGAGCAGTACTTC.